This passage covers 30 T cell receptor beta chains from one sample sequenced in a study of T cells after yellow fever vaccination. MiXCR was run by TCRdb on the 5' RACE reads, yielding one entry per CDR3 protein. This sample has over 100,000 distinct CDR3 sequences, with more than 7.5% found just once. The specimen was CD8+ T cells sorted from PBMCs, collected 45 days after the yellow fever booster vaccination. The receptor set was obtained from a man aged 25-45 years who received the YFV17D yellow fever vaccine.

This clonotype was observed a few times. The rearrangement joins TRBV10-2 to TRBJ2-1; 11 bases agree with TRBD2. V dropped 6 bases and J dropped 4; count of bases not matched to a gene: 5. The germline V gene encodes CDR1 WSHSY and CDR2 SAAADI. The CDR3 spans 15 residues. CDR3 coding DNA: TGCGCCAGCAGCGCCCTAGCGGGAGGATACAATGAGCAGTTCTTC. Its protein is CASSALAGGYNEQFF.

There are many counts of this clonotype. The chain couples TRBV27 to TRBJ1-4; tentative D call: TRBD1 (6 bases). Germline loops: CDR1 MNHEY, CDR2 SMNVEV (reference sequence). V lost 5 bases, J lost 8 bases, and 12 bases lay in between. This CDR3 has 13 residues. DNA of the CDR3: TGTGCCAGCAGTGCGGGACACCAAGAAAAACTGTTTTTT. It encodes CASSAGHQEKLFF.

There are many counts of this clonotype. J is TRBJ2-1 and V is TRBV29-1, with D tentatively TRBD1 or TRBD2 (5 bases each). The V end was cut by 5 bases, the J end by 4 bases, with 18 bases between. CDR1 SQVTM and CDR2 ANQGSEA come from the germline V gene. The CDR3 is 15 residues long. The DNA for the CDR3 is TGCAGCGTTCTCCAGTCCGGCAGGGAGTACAATGAGCAGTTCTTC. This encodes CSVLQSGREYNEQFF.

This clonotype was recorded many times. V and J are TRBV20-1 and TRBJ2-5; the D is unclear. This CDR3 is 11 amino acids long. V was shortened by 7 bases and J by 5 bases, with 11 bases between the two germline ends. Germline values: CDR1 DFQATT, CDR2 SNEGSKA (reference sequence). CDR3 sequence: CSGNVRETQYF. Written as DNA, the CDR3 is TGCAGTGGGAACGTTCGGGAGACCCAGTACTTC.

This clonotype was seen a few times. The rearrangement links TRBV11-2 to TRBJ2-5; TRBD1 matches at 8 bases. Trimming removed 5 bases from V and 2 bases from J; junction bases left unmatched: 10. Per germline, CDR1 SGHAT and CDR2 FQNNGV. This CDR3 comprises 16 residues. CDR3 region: CASSLGTGNGQETQYF. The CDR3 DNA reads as TGTGCCAGCAGCCTCGGGACAGGCAACGGTCAAGAGACCCAGTACTTC.

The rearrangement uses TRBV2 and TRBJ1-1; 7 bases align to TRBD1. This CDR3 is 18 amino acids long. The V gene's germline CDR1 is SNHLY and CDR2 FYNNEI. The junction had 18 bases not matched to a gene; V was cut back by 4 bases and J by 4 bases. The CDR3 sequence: CASSVRSTGPTKSTEAFF. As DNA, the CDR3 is TGTGCCAGCAGTGTACGGTCGACAGGGCCTACAAAGAGCACTGAAGCTTTCTTT.

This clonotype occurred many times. CDR3 loop: CSASGDSGQFF. The CDR3 DNA sequence: TGCAGTGCTAGTGGGGACTCGGGGCAGTTCTTC. The rearrangement links TRBV20-1 to TRBJ2-1; D is perhaps TRBD2 (6 bases). The CDR3 totals 11 residues. Germline CDR1 DFQATT, CDR2 SNEGSKA (reference sequence). V was clipped by 3 bases and J by 12 bases, with 12 bases between them.

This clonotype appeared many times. The CDR3 sequence is CASSYSGTSYEQYF. CDR3 DNA: TGCGCCAGCAGCTATAGCGGTACTTCCTACGAGCAGTACTTC. V gene TRBV5-1 combines with J gene TRBJ2-7, with a possible D match to TRBD2 (6 bases). The V end lost 3 bases, the J end lost 1 base, and 11 bases lay between the germline ends. Germline V gene data show CDR1 as SGHRS and CDR2 as YFSETQ. This CDR3 has 14 amino acids.

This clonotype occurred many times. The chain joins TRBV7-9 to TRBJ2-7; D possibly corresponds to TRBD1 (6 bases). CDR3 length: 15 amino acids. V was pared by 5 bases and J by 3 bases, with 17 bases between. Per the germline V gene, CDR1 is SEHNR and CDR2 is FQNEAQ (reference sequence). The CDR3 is CASSGHRVKGYEQYF. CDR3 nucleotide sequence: TGTGCCAGCAGCGGACACAGGGTAAAGGGCTACGAGCAGTACTTC.

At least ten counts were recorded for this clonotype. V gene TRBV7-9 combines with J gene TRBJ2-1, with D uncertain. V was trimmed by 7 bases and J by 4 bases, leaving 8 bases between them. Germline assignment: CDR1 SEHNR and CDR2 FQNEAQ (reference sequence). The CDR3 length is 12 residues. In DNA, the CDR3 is TGTGCCAGCACGGGTGATTACAATGAGCAGTTCTTC. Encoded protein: CASTGDYNEQFF.

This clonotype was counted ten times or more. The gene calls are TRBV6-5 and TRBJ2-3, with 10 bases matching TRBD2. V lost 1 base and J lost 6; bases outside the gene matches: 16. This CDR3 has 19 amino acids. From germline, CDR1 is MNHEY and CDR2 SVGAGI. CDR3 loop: CASSYFLAGVNPGADTQYF. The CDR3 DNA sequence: TGTGCCAGCAGTTACTTCCTAGCGGGAGTGAATCCGGGTGCTGATACGCAGTATTTT.

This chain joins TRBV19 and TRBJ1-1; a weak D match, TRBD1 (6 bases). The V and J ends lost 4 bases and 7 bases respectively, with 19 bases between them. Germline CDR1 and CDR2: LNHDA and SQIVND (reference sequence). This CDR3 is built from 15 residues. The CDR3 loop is CASSKAGGQGGEAFF. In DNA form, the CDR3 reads TGTGCCAGTAGTAAGGCGGGGGGGCAAGGTGGTGAAGCTTTCTTT.

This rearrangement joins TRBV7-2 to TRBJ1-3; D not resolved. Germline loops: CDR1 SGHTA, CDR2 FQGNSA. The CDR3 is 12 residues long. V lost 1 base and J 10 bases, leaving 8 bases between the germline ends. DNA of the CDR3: TGTGCCAGCAGCTTAGTTGCTGGAACCATATATTTT. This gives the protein CASSLVAGTIYF.

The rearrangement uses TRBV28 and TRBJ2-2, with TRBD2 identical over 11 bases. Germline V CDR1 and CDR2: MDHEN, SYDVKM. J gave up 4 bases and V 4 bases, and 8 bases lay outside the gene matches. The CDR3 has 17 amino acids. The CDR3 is CASSWALAGGTTGELFF. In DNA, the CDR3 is TGTGCCAGCAGTTGGGCATTAGCGGGAGGGACCACCGGGGAGCTGTTTTTT.

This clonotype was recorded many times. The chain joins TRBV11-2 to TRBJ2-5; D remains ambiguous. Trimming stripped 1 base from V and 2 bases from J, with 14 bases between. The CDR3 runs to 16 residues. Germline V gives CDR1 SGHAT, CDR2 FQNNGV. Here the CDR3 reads CASSLGYADQQETQYF. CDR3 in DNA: TGTGCCAGCAGCTTAGGGTATGCGGACCAACAAGAGACCCAGTACTTC. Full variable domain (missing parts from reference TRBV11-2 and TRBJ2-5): EAGVAQSPRYKIIEKRQSVAFWCNPISGHATLYWYQQILGQGPKLLIQFQNNGVVDDSQLPKDRFSAERLKGVDSTLKIQPAKLEDSAVYLCASSLGYADQQETQYFGPGTRLLVL.

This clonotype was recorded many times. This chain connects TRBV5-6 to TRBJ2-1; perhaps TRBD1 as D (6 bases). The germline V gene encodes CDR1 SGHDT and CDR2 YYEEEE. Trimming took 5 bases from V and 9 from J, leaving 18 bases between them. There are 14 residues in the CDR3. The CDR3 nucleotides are TGTGCCAGCAGGTATGGCACTGGCAGGGGTGAGCAGTTCTTC. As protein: CASRYGTGRGEQFF.

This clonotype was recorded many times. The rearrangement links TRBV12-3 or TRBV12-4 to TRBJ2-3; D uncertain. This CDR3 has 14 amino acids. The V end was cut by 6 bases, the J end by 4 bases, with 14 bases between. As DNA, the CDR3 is TGTGCCAGCAGGTCCTTCGCCTCACCAGATACGCAGTATTTT. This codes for CASRSFASPDTQYF.

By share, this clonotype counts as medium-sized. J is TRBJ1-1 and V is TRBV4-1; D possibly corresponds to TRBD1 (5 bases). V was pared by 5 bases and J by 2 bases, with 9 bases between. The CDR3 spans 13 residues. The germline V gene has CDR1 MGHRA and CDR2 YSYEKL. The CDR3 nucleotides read TGCGCCAGCAGCACAGGAGTCAACACTGAAGCTTTCTTT. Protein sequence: CASSTGVNTEAFF.

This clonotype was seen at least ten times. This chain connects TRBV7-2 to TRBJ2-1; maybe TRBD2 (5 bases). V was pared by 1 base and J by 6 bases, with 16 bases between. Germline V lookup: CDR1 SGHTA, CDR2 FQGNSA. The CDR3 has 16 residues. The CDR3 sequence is CASSLGSGRVANEQFF. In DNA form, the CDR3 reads TGTGCCAGCAGCTTAGGGTCGGGGAGAGTCGCCAATGAGCAGTTCTTC. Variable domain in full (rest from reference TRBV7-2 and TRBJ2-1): GAGVSQSPSNKVTEKGKDVELRCDPISGHTALYWYRQSLGQGLEFLIYFQGNSAPDKSGLPSDRFSAERTGGSVSTLTIQRTQQEDSAVYLCASSLGSGRVANEQFFGPGTRLTVL.

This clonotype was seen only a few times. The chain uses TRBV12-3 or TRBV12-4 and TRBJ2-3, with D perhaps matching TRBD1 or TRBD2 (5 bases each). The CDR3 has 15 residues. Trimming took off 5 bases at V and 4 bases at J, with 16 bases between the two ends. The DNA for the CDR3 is TGTGCCAGCAGTCCTGTCCGGGGCTATTCAGATACGCAGTATTTT. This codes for CASSPVRGYSDTQYF.

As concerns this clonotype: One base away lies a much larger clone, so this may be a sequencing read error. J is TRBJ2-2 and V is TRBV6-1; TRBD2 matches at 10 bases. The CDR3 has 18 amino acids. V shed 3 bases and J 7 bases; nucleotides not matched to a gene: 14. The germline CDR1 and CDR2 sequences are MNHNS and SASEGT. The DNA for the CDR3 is TGTGCCAGCAGTGACGAAGGAGCGGGAGGGCCCTCCGACGGGGAGCTGTTTTTT. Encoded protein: CASSDEGAGGPSDGELFF.

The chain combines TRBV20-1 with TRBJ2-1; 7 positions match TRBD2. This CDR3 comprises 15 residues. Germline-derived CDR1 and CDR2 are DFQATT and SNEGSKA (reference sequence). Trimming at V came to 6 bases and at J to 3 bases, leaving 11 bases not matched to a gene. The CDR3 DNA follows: TGCAGTGCCCAAGAGGGAGGGACCTTCTACAATGAGCAGTTCTTC. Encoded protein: CSAQEGGTFYNEQFF.

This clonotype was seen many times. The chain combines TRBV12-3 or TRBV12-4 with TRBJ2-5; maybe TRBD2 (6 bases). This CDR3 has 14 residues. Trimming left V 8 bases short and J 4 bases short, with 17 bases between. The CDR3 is CASGRGRRGETQYF. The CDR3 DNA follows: TGTGCCAGCGGCCGTGGGCGGAGGGGAGAGACCCAGTACTTC.

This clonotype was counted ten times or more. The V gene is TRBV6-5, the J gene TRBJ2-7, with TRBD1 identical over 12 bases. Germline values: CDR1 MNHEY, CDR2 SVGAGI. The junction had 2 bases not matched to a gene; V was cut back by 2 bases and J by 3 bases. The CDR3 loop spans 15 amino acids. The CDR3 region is CASSYRDRGLYEQYF. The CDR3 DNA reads TGTGCCAGCAGTTACCGGGACAGGGGGCTCTACGAGCAGTACTTC.

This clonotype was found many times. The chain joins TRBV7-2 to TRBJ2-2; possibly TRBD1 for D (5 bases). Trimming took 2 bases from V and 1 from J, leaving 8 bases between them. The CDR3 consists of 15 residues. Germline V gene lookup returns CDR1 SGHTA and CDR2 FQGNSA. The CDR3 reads CASSLKGWNTGELFF. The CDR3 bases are TGTGCCAGCAGCTTAAAGGGGTGGAACACCGGGGAGCTGTTTTTT.

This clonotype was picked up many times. CDR3 DNA sequence: TGCGCCAGCAACAAGCGGGATGGGGATGTGACCCAGTACTTC. Residues: CASNKRDGDVTQYF. This chain connects TRBV5-1 to TRBJ2-5; 7 bases map to TRBD2. V gave up 6 bases and J gave up 7 bases; unmatched junction bases: 12. In germline, CDR1 is SGHRS, CDR2 YFSETQ. This CDR3 region has 14 residues.

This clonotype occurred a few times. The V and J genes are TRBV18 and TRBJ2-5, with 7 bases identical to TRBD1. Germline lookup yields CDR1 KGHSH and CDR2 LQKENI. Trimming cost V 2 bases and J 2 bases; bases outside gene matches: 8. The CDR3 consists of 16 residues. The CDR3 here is CASSPIAGTAQETQYF. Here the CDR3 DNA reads TGTGCCAGCTCACCAATTGCCGGGACAGCGCAAGAGACCCAGTACTTC.

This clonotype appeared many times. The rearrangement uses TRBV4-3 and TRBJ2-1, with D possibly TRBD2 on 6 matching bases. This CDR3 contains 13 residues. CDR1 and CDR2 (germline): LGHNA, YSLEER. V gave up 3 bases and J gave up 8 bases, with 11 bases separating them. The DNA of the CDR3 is TGCGCCAGCAGCCAGACAAGCGGGCATGAGCAGTTCTTC. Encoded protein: CASSQTSGHEQFF.

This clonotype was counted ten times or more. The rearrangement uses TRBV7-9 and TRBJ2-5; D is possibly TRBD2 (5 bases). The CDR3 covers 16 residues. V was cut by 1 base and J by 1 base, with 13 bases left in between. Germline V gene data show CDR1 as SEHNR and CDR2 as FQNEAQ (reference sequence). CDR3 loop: CASSLVPAGLQETQYF. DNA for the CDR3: TGTGCCAGCAGCTTAGTTCCCGCAGGACTCCAAGAGACCCAGTACTTC.

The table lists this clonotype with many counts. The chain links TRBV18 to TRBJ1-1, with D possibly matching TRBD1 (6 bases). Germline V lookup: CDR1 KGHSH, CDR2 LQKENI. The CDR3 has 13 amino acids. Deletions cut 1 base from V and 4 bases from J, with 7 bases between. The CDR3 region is CASSPRGPTEAFF. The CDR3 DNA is TGTGCCAGCTCACCACGGGGGCCCACTGAAGCTTTCTTT.